The rows below give T cell receptor beta chains drawn from one sample of a study of vaccination and CD4 T cells after COVID-19. Using its own MiXCR run on the PCR reads, TCRdb lists one record per CDR3 protein. The table records about 14,000 distinct CDR3 sequences, under 75% of them present only once. Antigens of these TCRs are unknown. Source material: CD4+ T cells from blood, cultured in vitro. The source of these receptors is a human donor who had recovered from COVID-19. Both conserved end residues are part of each CDR3. A D gene is named only where the DNA matches it firmly. Only some rows state a clone size, as once, few, many or a class for expanded clones.

TRBJ1-2 | TRBV27 | few | . | CASGGGDGYTF | TGTGCCAGCGGAGGGGGTGATGGCTACACCTTC
TRBJ1-1 | TRBV7-8 | . | . | CASSFRRLHTEAFF | TGTGCCAGCAGCTTTCGTAGACTTCACACTGAAGCTTTCTTT
TRBJ1-3 | TRBV11-2 | . | . | CASRALGVRGNTIYF | TGTGCCAGCAGGGCCCTTGGAGTACGTGGAAACACCATATATTTT
TRBJ2-1 | TRBV6-5 | . | TRBD1 | CASSYRGQGAGEQFF | TGTGCCAGCAGTTACCGGGGACAGGGGGCTGGGGAGCAGTTCTTC
TRBJ2-1 | TRBV4-2 | . | . | CASSGSSYNEQFF | TGTGCCAGCAGTGGGAGCTCCTACAATGAGCAGTTCTTC
TRBJ2-2 | TRBV24-1 | . | . | CATGAGRNTGELFF | TGTGCCACGGGCGCGGGCAGGAACACCGGGGAGCTGTTTTTT
TRBJ2-1 | TRBV15 | few | . | CATSRSSGSYNEQFF | TGTGCCACCAGCAGATCGTCAGGGAGCTACAATGAGCAGTTCTTC
TRBJ2-4 | TRBV20-1 | . | . | CSAREVELAKNIQYF | TGCAGTGCTAGAGAGGTCGAATTAGCCAAAAACATTCAGTACTTC
TRBJ1-3 | TRBV6-1 | . | . | CASRTRVGGVGNTIYF | TGTGCCAGCAGAACCCGAGTCGGGGGGGTGGGAAACACCATATATTTT
TRBJ2-5 | TRBV18 | . | . | CASSPPGQETQYF | TGTGCCAGCTCACCACCGGGCCAAGAGACCCAGTACTTC
TRBJ2-3 | TRBV11-3 | few | TRBD2 | CASSLSSGRADTQYF | TGTGCCAGCAGCTTATCCAGCGGGAGAGCAGATACGCAGTATTTT
TRBJ1-2 | TRBV7-3 | . | TRBD1 | CASSPRQGSYGYTF | TGTGCCAGCAGCCCTCGACAGGGGTCCTATGGCTACACCTTC
TRBJ1-2 | TRBV11-2 | . | TRBD1 | CASSPGQGARGGYTF | TGTGCCAGCAGCCCTGGACAGGGGGCACGAGGTGGCTACACCTTC
TRBJ1-1 | TRBV12-3/TRBV12-4 | few | TRBD1 | CASSPQQGAEAFF | TGTGCCAGCAGTCCTCAACAGGGGGCTGAAGCTTTCTTT
TRBJ1-1 | TRBV20-1 | . | . | CSASLGTAANTEAFF | TGCAGTGCTAGTTTGGGCACTGCGGCGAACACTGAAGCTTTCTTT
TRBJ1-1 | TRBV19 | few | TRBD1 | CASKGGTGVTEAFF | TGTGCCAGTAAGGGCGGGACAGGGGTGACTGAAGCTTTCTTT
TRBJ2-5 | TRBV20-1 | . | TRBD2 | CSASTLAGVVVQETQYF | TGCAGTGCTAGCACACTAGCGGGAGTAGTCGTGCAGGAGACCCAGTACTTC
TRBJ2-1 | TRBV4-3 | . | TRBD2 | CASSQGISWRREGRYEQFF | TGCGCCAGCAGCCAGGGTATCTCGTGGCGGCGGGAGGGCCGATATGAGCAGTTCTTC
TRBJ1-5 | TRBV20-1 | . | . | CSARDAGLDQPQHF | TGCAGTGCTAGAGATGCTGGGTTGGATCAGCCCCAGCATTTT
TRBJ1-5 | TRBV28 | few | . | CASSSGGPGQPQHF | TGTGCCAGCAGCTCCGGGGGGCCGGGGCAGCCCCAGCATTTT
TRBJ2-2 | TRBV6-5 | . | . | CASSSVGKQPGELFF | TGTGCCAGCAGTTCCGTGGGGAAACAGCCCGGGGAGCTGTTTTTT
TRBJ2-3 | TRBV20-1 | . | TRBD2 | CSASTSGNTQYF | TGCAGTGCTAGTACTAGCGGGAATACGCAGTATTTT
TRBJ2-7 | TRBV12-3/TRBV12-4 | . | TRBD2 | CASSTRKAGHYEQYF | TGTGCCAGCAGTACCCGAAAAGCGGGGCACTACGAGCAGTACTTC
TRBJ1-2 | TRBV7-2 | few | . | CASSYDLNYGYTF | TGTGCCAGCAGCTACGACCTTAACTATGGCTACACCTTC
TRBJ2-1 | TRBV11-3 | . | . | CASSWRDDYNEQFF | TGTGCCAGCAGCTGGAGGGACGACTACAATGAGCAGTTCTTC